The T cell receptor beta chain described here comes from a study of blood T cell repertoires in COVID-19. V lost 2 bases, J lost 8 bases, and 9 bases stayed unmatched. Germline V CDR1 and CDR2: SGHTA, FQGTGA. This CDR3 is built from 16 residues. Libraries were prepared by immunoSEQ multiplex PCR; TCRdb keeps only in-frame clonotypes and omits some of them. The sample has a few hundred thousand clones; about 88% are singletons. V usage is TRBV7-3 and J usage is TRBJ2-1; TRBD2 aligns across 10 bases. This sequence originates from a woman in her twenties or thirties who had recovered from COVID-19. Sample: PBMCs or T cells enriched from blood (not recorded which). This CDR3 is CASSLSGTSVGYEQFF. CDR3 in DNA: TGTGCCAGCAGCTTATCCGGGACTAGCGTTGGGTATGAGCAGTTCTTC.